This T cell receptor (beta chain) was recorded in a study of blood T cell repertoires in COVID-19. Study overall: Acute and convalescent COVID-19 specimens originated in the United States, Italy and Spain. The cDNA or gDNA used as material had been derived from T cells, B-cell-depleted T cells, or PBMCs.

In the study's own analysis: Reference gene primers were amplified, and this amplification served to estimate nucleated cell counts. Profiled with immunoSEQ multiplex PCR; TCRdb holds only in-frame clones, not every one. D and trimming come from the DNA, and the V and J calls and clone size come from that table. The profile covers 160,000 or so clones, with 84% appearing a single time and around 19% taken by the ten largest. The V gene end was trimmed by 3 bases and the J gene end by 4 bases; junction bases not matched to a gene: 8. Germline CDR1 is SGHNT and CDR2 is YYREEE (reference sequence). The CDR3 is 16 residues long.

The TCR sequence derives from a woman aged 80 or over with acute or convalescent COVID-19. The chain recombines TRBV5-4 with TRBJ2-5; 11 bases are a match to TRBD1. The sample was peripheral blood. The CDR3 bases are TGTGCCAGCAGCTCCGGATTCGGGACAGGGGGAGAGACCCAGTACTTC. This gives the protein CASSSGFGTGGETQYF.